Below, 5 T cell receptor beta chains from the same sample are listed, as sequenced in a study of blood T cell repertoires in COVID-19. Profiled with immunoSEQ multiplex PCR; TCRdb holds only in-frame clones, not every one. The sample shows 250,000 to 400,000 clones, 85% to 90% of them seen only once. Sequencing was carried out using peripheral blood. All receptors derive from a woman aged 25 to 39 with COVID-19, enrolled during active disease.

The chain combines TRBV7-9 with TRBJ2-1, with 14 bases that match TRBD2. The CDR3 is 16 amino acids. Germline V CDR1 and CDR2: SEHNR, FQNEAQ (reference sequence). Trimming cost V 5 bases and J 8 bases; bases outside gene matches: 8. CDR3 region: CASSLTGTSGGDEQFF. CDR3 DNA: TGTGCCAGCAGCCTTACCGGGACTAGCGGGGGAGATGAGCAGTTCTTC.

This clone was found a few times. In the same sample, other DNA sequences code for this CDR3. The genes are TRBV11-2 and TRBJ2-5, with a tentative D call TRBD1 (5 bases). This CDR3 contains 12 residues. Germline values: CDR1 SGHAT, CDR2 FQNNGV. V gave up 3 bases and J gave up 5 bases, with 7 bases separating them. DNA of the CDR3: TGTGCCAGCAGCTTGAACAGGGAGACCCAGTACTTC. It translates to CASSLNRETQYF.

This chain uses TRBV6-1 with TRBJ2-7, with a tentative D call TRBD1 (5 bases). The length of the CDR3 is 15 residues. Trimming removed 1 base from V and 0 bases from J, with 10 bases in between. Germline V gene data show CDR1 as MNHNS and CDR2 as SASEGT. In DNA form, the CDR3 reads TGTGCCAGCAGTGAAGACGACAGTGCCTCCTACGAGCAGTACTTC. It yields the protein CASSEDDSASYEQYF.

The rearrangement joins TRBV14 to TRBJ1-2; tentatively, D is TRBD1 (5 bases). The germline V gene encodes CDR1 SGHDN and CDR2 FVKESK. V was trimmed by 1 base and J by 4 bases, leaving 16 bases between them. CDR3 size: 16 residues. The CDR3 nucleotides read TGTGCCAGCAGCCAAGGGGGATCGACAGCGCGCTATGGCTACACCTTC. It specifies CASSQGGSTARYGYTF.

V gene TRBV2 combines with J gene TRBJ2-7; 11 positions match TRBD2. This CDR3 is built from 16 residues. The V segment lost 3 bases and the J segment 3 bases; nucleotides outside the gene matches: 7. CDR1 and CDR2 from the germline V gene are SNHLY and FYNNEI. The CDR3 sequence: CASSEEQTSGIYEQYF. The CDR3 bases are TGTGCCAGCAGTGAGGAACAGACTAGCGGGATCTACGAGCAGTACTTC.